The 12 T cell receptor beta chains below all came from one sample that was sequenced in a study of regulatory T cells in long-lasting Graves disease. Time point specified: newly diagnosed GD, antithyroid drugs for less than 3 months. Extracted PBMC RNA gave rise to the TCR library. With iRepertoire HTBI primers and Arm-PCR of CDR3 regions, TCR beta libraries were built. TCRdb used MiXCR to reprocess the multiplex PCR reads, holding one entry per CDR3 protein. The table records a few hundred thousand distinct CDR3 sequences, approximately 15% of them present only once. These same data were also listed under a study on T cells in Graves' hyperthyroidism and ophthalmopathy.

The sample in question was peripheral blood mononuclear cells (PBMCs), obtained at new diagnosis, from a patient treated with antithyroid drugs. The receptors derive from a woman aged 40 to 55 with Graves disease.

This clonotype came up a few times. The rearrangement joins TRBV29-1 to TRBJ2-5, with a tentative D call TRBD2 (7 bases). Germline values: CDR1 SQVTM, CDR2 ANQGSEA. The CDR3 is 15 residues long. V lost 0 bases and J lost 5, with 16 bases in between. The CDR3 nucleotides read TGCAGCGTTGAAGATCGGGGCAGGGGAGGGGAGACCCAGTACTTC. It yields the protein CSVEDRGRGGETQYF.

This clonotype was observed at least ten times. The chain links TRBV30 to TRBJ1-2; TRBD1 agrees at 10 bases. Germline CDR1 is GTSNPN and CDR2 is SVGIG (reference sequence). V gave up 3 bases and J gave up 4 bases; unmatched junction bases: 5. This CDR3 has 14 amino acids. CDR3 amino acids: CAWRRTGGGYGYTF. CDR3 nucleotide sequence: TGTGCCTGGAGACGGACAGGGGGGGGCTATGGCTACACCTTC.

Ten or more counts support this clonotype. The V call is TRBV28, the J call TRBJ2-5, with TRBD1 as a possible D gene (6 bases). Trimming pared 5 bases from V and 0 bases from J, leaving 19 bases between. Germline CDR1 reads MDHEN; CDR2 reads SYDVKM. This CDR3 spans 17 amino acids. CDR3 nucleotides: TGTGCCAGCAGTACACCGGACAGTGGCCCGTACCAAGAGACCCAGTACTTC. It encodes CASSTPDSGPYQETQYF.

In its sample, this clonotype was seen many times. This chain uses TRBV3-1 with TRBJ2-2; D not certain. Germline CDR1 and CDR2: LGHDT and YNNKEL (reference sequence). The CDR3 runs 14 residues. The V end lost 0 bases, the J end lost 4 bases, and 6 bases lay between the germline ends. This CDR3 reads CASSQEGSTGELFF. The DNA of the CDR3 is TGTGCCAGCAGCCAAGAGGGCAGCACCGGGGAGCTGTTTTTT.

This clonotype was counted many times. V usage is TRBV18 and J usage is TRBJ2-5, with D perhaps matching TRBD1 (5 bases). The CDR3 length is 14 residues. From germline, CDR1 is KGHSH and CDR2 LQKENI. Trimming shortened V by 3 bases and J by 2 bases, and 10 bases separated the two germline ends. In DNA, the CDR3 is TGTGCCAGCTCACCGAGGCAGGGTCAAGAGACCCAGTACTTC. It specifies CASSPRQGQETQYF. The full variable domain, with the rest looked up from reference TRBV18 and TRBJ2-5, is NAGVMQNPRHLVRRRGQEARLRCSPMKGHSHVYWYRQLPEEGLKFMVYLQKENIIDESGMPKERFSAEFPKEGPSILRIQQVVRGDSAAYFCASSPRQGQETQYFGPGTRLLVL.

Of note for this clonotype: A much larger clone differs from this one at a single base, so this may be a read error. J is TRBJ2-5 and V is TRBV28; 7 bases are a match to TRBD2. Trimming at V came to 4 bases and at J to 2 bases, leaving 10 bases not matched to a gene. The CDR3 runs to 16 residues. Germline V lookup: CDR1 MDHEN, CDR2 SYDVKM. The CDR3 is CASSSTLGGIQETQYF. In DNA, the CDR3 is TGTGCCAGCAGTTCCACCTTGGGGGGGATACAAGAGACCCAGTACTTC.

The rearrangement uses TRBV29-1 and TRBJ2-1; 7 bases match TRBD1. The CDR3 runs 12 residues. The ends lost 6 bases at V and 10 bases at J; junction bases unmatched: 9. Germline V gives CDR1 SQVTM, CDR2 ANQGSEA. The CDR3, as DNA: TGCAGCGTGAGGGGGCCGGCGGAGGAGCAGTTCTTC. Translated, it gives CSVRGPAEEQFF.

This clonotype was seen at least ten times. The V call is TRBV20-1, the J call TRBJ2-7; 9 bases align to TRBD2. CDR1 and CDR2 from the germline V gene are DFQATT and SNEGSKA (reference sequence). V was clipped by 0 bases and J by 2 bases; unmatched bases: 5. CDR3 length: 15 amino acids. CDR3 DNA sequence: TGCAGTGCTAGAGATCTGACTAGCGGTACCTACGAGCAGTACTTC. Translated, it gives CSARDLTSGTYEQYF.

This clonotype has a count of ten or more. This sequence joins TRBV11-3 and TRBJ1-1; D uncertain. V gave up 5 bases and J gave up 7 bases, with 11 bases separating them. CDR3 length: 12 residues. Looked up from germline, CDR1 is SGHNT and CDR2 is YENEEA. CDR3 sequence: CASSDPAGEAFF. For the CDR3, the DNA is TGTGCCAGCAGCGACCCAGCGGGTGAAGCTTTCTTT.

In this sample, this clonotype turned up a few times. In nucleotides, the CDR3 is TGCAGTGCTTGGTGGGATGGCTACACCTTC. This gives the protein CSAWWDGYTF. This chain connects TRBV20-1 to TRBJ1-2; D gene ambiguous. V was shortened by 5 bases and J by 6 bases, with 7 bases between the two germline ends. Germline lookup yields CDR1 DFQATT and CDR2 SNEGSKA (reference sequence). There are 10 residues in the CDR3.

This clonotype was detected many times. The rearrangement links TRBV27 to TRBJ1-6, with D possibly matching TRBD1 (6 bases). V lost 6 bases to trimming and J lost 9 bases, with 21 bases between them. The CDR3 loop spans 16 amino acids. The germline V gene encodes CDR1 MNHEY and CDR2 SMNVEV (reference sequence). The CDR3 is CASRQTRTAGGSPLHF. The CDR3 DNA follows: TGTGCCAGCAGACAGACCAGGACAGCCGGAGGTTCACCCCTCCACTTT.

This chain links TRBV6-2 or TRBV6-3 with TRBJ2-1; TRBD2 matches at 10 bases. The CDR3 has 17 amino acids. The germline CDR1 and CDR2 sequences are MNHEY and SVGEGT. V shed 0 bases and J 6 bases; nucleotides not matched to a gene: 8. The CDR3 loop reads CASSYSASSGSANEQFF. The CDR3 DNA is TGTGCCAGCAGTTACTCTGCCTCTAGCGGGAGTGCCAATGAGCAGTTCTTC.